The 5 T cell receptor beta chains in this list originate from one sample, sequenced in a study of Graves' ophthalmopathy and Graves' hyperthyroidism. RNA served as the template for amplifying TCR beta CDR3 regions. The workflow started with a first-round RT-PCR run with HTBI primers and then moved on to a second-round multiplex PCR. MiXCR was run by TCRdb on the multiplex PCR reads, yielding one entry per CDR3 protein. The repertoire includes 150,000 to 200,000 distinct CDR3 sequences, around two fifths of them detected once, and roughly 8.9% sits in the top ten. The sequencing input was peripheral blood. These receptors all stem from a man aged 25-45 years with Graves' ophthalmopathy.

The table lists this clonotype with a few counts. The CDR3 bases are TGTGCCAGCAGTTACCCGCCGGGGGGGGTGAACACTGAAGCTTTCTTT. As protein: CASSYPPGGVNTEAFF. The chain has TRBV6-5 and TRBJ1-1; D is possibly TRBD1 (5 bases). The germline V and J ends were trimmed by 2 bases and 0 bases, with 13 bases remaining between them. This CDR3 has 16 residues. Germline lookup yields CDR1 MNHEY and CDR2 SVGAGI.

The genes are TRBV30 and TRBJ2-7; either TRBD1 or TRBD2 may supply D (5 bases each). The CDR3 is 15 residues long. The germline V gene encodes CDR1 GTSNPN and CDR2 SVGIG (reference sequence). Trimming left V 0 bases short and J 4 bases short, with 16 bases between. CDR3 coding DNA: TGTGCCTGGAGTGTACCGGGGCGAGATGTTTACGAGCAGTACTTC. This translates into CAWSVPGRDVYEQYF.

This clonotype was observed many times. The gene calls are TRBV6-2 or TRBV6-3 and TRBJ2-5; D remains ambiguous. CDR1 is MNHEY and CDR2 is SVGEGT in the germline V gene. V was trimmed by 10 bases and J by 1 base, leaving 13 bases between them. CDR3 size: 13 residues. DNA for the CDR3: TGTGCCACCGCCCCGGCCACCCAAGAGACCCAGTACTTC. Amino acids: CATAPATQETQYF.

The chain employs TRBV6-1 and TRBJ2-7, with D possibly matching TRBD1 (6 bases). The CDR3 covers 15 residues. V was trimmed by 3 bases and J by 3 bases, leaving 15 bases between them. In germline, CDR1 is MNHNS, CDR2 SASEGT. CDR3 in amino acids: CASSDSPGQSYEQYF. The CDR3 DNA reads TGTGCCAGCAGTGATTCCCCGGGACAAAGCTACGAGCAGTACTTC.

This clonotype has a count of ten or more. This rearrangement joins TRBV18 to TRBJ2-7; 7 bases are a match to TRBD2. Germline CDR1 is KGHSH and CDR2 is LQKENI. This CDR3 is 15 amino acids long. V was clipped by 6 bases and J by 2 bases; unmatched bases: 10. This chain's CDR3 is CASSPEAGLTYEQYF. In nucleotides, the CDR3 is TGTGCCAGCTCTCCCGAAGCGGGACTAACCTACGAGCAGTACTTC.